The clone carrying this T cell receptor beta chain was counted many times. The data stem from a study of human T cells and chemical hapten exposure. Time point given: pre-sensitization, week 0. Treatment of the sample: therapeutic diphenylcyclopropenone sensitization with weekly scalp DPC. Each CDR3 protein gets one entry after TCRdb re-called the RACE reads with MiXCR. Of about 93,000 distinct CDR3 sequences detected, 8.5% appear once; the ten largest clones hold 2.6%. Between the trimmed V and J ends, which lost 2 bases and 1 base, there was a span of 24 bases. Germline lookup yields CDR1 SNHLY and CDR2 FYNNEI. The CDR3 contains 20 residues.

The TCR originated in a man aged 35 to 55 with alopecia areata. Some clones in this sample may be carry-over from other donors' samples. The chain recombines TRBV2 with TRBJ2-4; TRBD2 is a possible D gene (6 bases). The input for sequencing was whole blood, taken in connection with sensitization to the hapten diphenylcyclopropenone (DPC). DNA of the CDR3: TGTGCCAGCAGTGAATCACTTATGAGGGCCATTCGGGGGGCCAAAAACATTCAGTACTTC. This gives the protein CASSESLMRAIRGAKNIQYF.